The TCR beta chain under discussion was sequenced for a study of blood T cell repertoires in COVID-19. Whole-study context: Whether acute or convalescent, the COVID-19 samples came from the United States, Italy and Spain. The cDNA or gDNA used as material had been derived from T cells, B-cell-depleted T cells, or PBMCs.

The CDR3 consists of 15 residues. Germline CDR1 MNHEY, CDR2 SMNVEV (reference sequence). Trimming pared 2 bases from V and 0 bases from J, leaving 11 bases between. In the authors' workflow: Nucleated cell number was recorded as an estimate derived from reference gene primer amplification. The protocol was immunoSEQ multiplex PCR, while the TCRdb copy is restricted to in-frame clones and leaves out a portion. The DNA gave D and trimming, while V, J and clone size come from that table. The repertoire holds 110,000 to 150,000 clones, with roughly three quarters as singletons. The V gene is TRBV27, the J gene TRBJ2-7, with a tentative D call TRBD1 (7 bases). Sequencing was carried out using peripheral blood. The sequence came from a man between 45 and 60 years old with active or convalescent COVID-19. The CDR3 protein is CASSLAGQYSYEQYF. CDR3 nucleotides: TGTGCCAGCAGTTTAGCGGGACAGTACTCCTACGAGCAGTACTTC.